The rows below give T cell receptor beta chains drawn from one sample of a study of regulatory T cells in long-lasting Graves disease. TCRdb itself ran the multiplex PCR reads through MiXCR, one entry per CDR3 protein. This table has around 450,000 distinct CDR3 sequences, about a fifth appearing once. The material was peripheral blood mononuclear cells (PBMCs), obtained when the disease was refractory, from a patient treated with antithyroid drugs. All receptors derive from a female donor with Graves disease. Each CDR3 is given with its conserved first and last residue. The D gene is left open where the match is weak. Some rows mark clone size as missing; the rest say once, few, many or name a class of expanded clone.

abundance | j_gene | v_gene | d_gene | CDR3aa | CDR3nt
NA | TRBJ2-7 | TRBV30 | NA | CAWSEDNSYEQYF | TGTGCCTGGAGTGAGGACAACTCCTACGAGCAGTACTTC
NA | TRBJ2-3 | TRBV24-1 | TRBD1 | CATSDPGQGSSTDTQYF | TGTGCCACCAGTGATCCGGGACAGGGGTCGAGCACAGATACGCAGTATTTT
many | TRBJ2-7 | TRBV27 | NA | CASRTDKSIYEQYF | TGTGCCAGCAGAACCGACAAATCGATCTACGAGCAGTACTTC
many | TRBJ1-4 | TRBV28 | TRBD1 | CASSKWGQGATDEKLFF | TGTGCCAGCAGCAAATGGGGACAGGGGGCAACGGATGAAAAACTGTTTTTT
NA | TRBJ2-2 | TRBV20-1 | NA | CSARSENTGELFF | TGCAGTGCTAGAAGCGAGAACACCGGGGAGCTGTTTTTT
many | TRBJ1-6 | TRBV7-9 | NA | CASSLREFNSPLHF | TGTGCCAGCAGCTTGCGGGAATTTAATTCACCCCTCCACTTT
many | TRBJ1-4 | TRBV27 | TRBD1 | CASSLEGAAEKLFF | TGTGCCAGCAGTTTGGAGGGGGCGGCTGAAAAACTGTTTTTT
few | TRBJ1-1 | TRBV7-9 | NA | CASFTGFTEAFF | TGTGCCAGCTTTACGGGATTCACTGAAGCTTTCTTT
NA | TRBJ2-1 | TRBV6-2/TRBV6-3 | TRBD2 | CASTLSTGGGDEQFF | TGTGCCAGCACATTGAGTACGGGAGGGGGGGATGAGCAGTTCTTC
NA | TRBJ2-7 | TRBV11-2 | TRBD1 | CASSPLTGLYEQYF | TGTGCCAGCAGCCCCTTGACAGGGCTGTACGAGCAGTACTTC
few | TRBJ1-1 | TRBV7-9 | TRBD1 | CASRDRTGLNTEAFF | TGTGCCAGCAGAGACCGGACAGGGCTGAACACTGAAGCCTTCTTT
many | TRBJ2-2 | TRBV7-9 | NA | CASSSLQVGELFF | TGTGCCAGCAGCTCCCTGCAGGTCGGGGAGCTGTTTTTT
many | TRBJ2-2 | TRBV28 | TRBD2 | CASSSRWLAGPTGELFF | TGTGCCAGCAGTTCTAGGTGGCTAGCGGGCCCCACCGGGGAGCTGTTTTTT
many | TRBJ2-5 | TRBV15 | NA | CATSPLGRETQYF | TGTGCCACCAGCCCCCTGGGACGGGAGACCCAGTACTTC
NA | TRBJ1-4 | TRBV12-3/TRBV12-4 | TRBD1 | CASSSGTGAAEKLFF | TGTGCCAGCAGTTCCGGGACAGGGGCGGCTGAAAAACTGTTTTTT
NA | TRBJ2-5 | TRBV29-1 | TRBD1 | CSVESSWDRYF | TGCAGCGTTGAAAGTAGCTGGGACAGGTACTTC
NA | TRBJ1-5 | TRBV27 | TRBD1 | CASSFGPPGTVSNQPQHF | TGTGCCAGCAGTTTTGGCCCTCCCGGGACAGTTAGCAATCAGCCCCAGCATTTT
many | TRBJ1-6 | TRBV5-1 | NA | CASSSRTDNSPLHF | TGCGCCAGCAGCTCCAGGACGGATAATTCACCCCTCCACTTT
many | TRBJ2-7 | TRBV6-5 | NA | CASSYLARDYEQYF | TGTGCCAGCAGTTACTTGGCCAGGGACTACGAGCAGTACTTC
many | TRBJ2-5 | TRBV28 | NA | CASSFPGYQETQYF | TGTGCCAGCAGTTTCCCGGGGTACCAAGAGACCCAGTACTTC
many | TRBJ1-1 | TRBV20-1 | TRBD1 | CSARDGTGGNTEAFF | TGCAGTGCTAGAGACGGAACAGGGGGCAACACTGAAGCTTTCTTT
many | TRBJ2-2 | TRBV11-2 | NA | CASSFGRGMNTGELFF | TGTGCCAGCAGCTTTGGACGGGGGATGAACACCGGGGAGCTGTTTTTT
NA | TRBJ2-2 | TRBV11-3 | TRBD1 | CASSLNRGATGELFF | TGTGCCAGCAGCTTAAACAGGGGCGCCACCGGGGAGCTGTTTTTT
NA | TRBJ1-1 | TRBV24-1 | NA | CATSDSVGTEAFF | TGTGCCACCAGTGATTCCGTTGGAACTGAAGCTTTCTTT
NA | TRBJ2-3 | TRBV28 | NA | CASSRVGRVNTDTQYF | TGTGCCAGCAGCCGAGTGGGACGGGTCAACACAGATACGCAGTATTTT
few | TRBJ2-7 | TRBV15 | NA | CATSRVERDEQYF | TGTGCCACCAGCAGAGTTGAGCGGGACGAGCAGTACTTC
few | TRBJ2-7 | TRBV11-2 | NA | CASSFFSGYDEQYF | TGTGCCAGCAGCTTTTTTTCGGGTTATGACGAGCAGTACTTC
many | TRBJ2-7 | TRBV28 | NA | CASSSGTSAYEQYF | TGTGCCAGCAGTTCGGGGACCTCTGCCTACGAGCAGTACTTC
NA | TRBJ1-5 | TRBV19 | TRBD1 | CASSVTGGGSQPQHF | TGTGCCAGTAGTGTGACAGGGGGAGGCAGTCAGCCCCAGCATTTT
NA | TRBJ2-2 | TRBV11-2 | NA | CASSFPLRQVNTGELFF | TGTGCCAGCAGCTTCCCCCTCAGACAGGTTAACACCGGGGAGCTGTTTTTT
few | TRBJ1-2 | TRBV5-6 | TRBD1 | CASSPRTGGTGYTF | TGTGCCAGCAGCCCCCGGACAGGGGGCACTGGCTACACCTTC
once | TRBJ2-1 | TRBV20-1 | TRBD2 | CSARDLKREVLNEQFF | TGCAGTGCTAGAGATTTAAAGCGGGAGGTGTTGAATGAGCAGTTCTTC
NA | TRBJ2-7 | TRBV9 | TRBD2 | CASSVAPGTNYEQYF | TGTGCCAGCAGCGTAGCTCCAGGGACTAACTACGAGCAGTACTTC
NA | TRBJ2-4 | TRBV29-1 | NA | CSVEEWGKSKNIQYF | TGCAGCGTTGAAGAATGGGGGAAAAGCAAAAACATTCAGTACTTC
many | TRBJ1-1 | TRBV12-3/TRBV12-4 | TRBD1 | CASKTMAPGQGAQNTEAFF | TGTGCCAGCAAGACGATGGCTCCGGGACAGGGGGCACAGAACACTGAAGCTTTCTTT
many | TRBJ2-7 | TRBV19 | TRBD2 | CASSIESGSSYEQYF | TGTGCCAGTAGTATAGAAAGCGGGAGTTCCTACGAGCAGTACTTC
NA | TRBJ1-1 | TRBV15 | NA | CATSSPTEAFF | TGTGCCACCAGCAGTCCCACTGAAGCTTTCTTT
few | TRBJ1-4 | TRBV20-1 | NA | CSAHDSEEKLFF | TGCAGTGCCCACGACAGTGAGGAAAAACTGTTTTTT
few | TRBJ1-1 | TRBV30 | TRBD1 | CAFTKHEGAFEAFF | TGTGCCTTCACTAAGCACGAGGGGGCCTTCGAAGCTTTCTTT
few | TRBJ1-1 | TRBV9 | NA | CASSVDGNRGTEAFF | TGTGCCAGCAGCGTAGATGGGAACCGGGGCACTGAAGCTTTCTTT
few | TRBJ2-7 | TRBV7-9 | NA | CASSYAAGYEQYF | TGTGCCAGCAGCTACGCCGCAGGTTACGAGCAGTACTTC
many | TRBJ2-5 | TRBV29-1 | TRBD1 | CSVGTGEEAQYF | TGCAGCGTCGGGACAGGGGAAGAGGCCCAGTACTTC
many | TRBJ2-5 | TRBV28 | TRBD2 | CASSRGTSQETQYF | TGTGCCAGCAGCCGTGGGACTAGCCAAGAGACCCAGTACTTC
few | TRBJ2-7 | TRBV4-2 | TRBD1 | CASSQGAGQGSYEQYF | TGTGCCAGCAGCCAAGGGGCGGGACAGGGGTCCTACGAGCAGTACTTC
NA | TRBJ1-2 | TRBV9 | TRBD1 | CASSLTGDGLYGYTF | TGTGCCAGCAGCTTGACAGGGGACGGCCTCTATGGCTACACCTTC
many | TRBJ2-2 | TRBV11-2 | NA | CASSLDLSGTGELFF | TGTGCCAGCAGCTTAGATCTTTCGGGGACCGGGGAGCTGTTTTTT
NA | TRBJ2-3 | TRBV19 | NA | CASDQGRISTDTQYF | TGTGCCAGCGACCAAGGACGGATAAGCACAGATACGCAGTATTTT
NA | TRBJ1-5 | TRBV4-2 | NA | CASSQEWTDTQPQHF | TGTGCCAGCAGCCAAGAGTGGACCGATACTCAGCCCCAGCATTTT
NA | TRBJ2-2 | TRBV7-3 | NA | CAGNTGELFF | TGTGCCGGCAACACCGGGGAGCTGTTTTTT